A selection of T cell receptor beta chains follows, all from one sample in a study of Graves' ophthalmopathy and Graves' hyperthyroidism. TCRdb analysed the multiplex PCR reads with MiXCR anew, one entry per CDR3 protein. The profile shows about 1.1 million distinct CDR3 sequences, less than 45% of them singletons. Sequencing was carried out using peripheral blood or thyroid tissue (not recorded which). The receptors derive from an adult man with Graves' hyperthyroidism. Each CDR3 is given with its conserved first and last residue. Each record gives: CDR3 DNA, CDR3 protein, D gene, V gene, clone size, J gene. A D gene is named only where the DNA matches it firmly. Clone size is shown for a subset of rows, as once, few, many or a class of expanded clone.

cdr3_nt: TGCAGCGTTTCACCAGGGGGGATGAGGAACACCGGGGAGCTGTTTTTT
cdr3_aa: CSVSPGGMRNTGELFF
d_call: .
v_call: TRBV29-1
clone_size: .
j_call: TRBJ2-2

cdr3_nt: TGCAGCGTTGGACAGGGGGAAGGCACAGATACGCAGTATTTT
cdr3_aa: CSVGQGEGTDTQYF
d_call: TRBD1
v_call: TRBV29-1
clone_size: .
j_call: TRBJ2-3

cdr3_nt: TGTGCCAGCAGCCATGGGACTAGCGAGTATTACGAGCAGTACTTC
cdr3_aa: CASSHGTSEYYEQYF
d_call: TRBD2
v_call: TRBV7-9
clone_size: .
j_call: TRBJ2-7

cdr3_nt: TGTGCCAGCAGCGTACCGGAGGGGGAGACCCAGTACTTC
cdr3_aa: CASSVPEGETQYF
d_call: .
v_call: TRBV5-6
clone_size: few
j_call: TRBJ2-5

cdr3_nt: TGCGCCAGCAGTGAGGGTCGGGGCTGGACTGAAGCTTTCTTT
cdr3_aa: CASSEGRGWTEAFF
d_call: .
v_call: TRBV10-1
clone_size: .
j_call: TRBJ1-1

cdr3_nt: TGCAGCGTAGTGGGACAGGGGGCAGTAGCTTTCTTT
cdr3_aa: CSVVGQGAVAFF
d_call: TRBD1
v_call: TRBV29-1
clone_size: once
j_call: TRBJ1-1

cdr3_nt: TGTGCCAGCAGTTTGCGACTGGGGACGCGAACCTACGAGCAGTACTTC
cdr3_aa: CASSLRLGTRTYEQYF
d_call: .
v_call: TRBV12-3/TRBV12-4
clone_size: few
j_call: TRBJ2-7

cdr3_nt: TGCGCCAGCAGCTTGGAGCCAGGGTTTGTCTACGAGCAGTACTTC
cdr3_aa: CASSLEPGFVYEQYF
d_call: .
v_call: TRBV5-1
clone_size: .
j_call: TRBJ2-7

cdr3_nt: TGTGCCACCAGTGATCCGACAGAAACTAACTATGGCTACACCTTC
cdr3_aa: CATSDPTETNYGYTF
d_call: .
v_call: TRBV24-1
clone_size: many
j_call: TRBJ1-2

cdr3_nt: TGTGCCAGCAGCTTAACCTCGGGGGCGCGTAAAGAGACCCAGTACTTC
cdr3_aa: CASSLTSGARKETQYF
d_call: .
v_call: TRBV7-2
clone_size: .
j_call: TRBJ2-5